This T cell receptor beta chain appears in the sequencing data of a study of spatial heterogeneity in lung cancer. On the study more broadly: Bulk RNA-seq from matched material yielded a T cell module score that correlated strongly with TCR transcript counts in tumor regions. In raw reads, more than nine appearances on average were recorded for each unique TCR and UMI combination.

In regard to this clonotype: Its antigen is not known.

Germline V gene lookup returns CDR1 MNHEY and CDR2 SVGEGT. This CDR3 has 10 amino acids. V was shortened by 10 bases and J by 5 bases, with 9 bases between the two germline ends. Notes on the study in general: One measure, the expanded intratumoral alpha and beta TCR count, tracked tumor mutation counts.

The library protocol tagged each TCR cDNA with a unique molecular identifier. One entry per CDR3 protein results from TCRdb running MiXCR on the 5' RACE reads. The sample has about 100,000 distinct CDR3 sequences; roughly 4.5% are singletons. Time point reported: sample taken at primary tumor resection. Donors were around 70 untreated early-stage non-small cell lung cancer patients. This receptor was identified in a male donor with early-stage non-small cell lung cancer. The chain recombines TRBV6-2 or TRBV6-3 with TRBJ2-7; D may match TRBD1 or TRBD2 (5 bases each). This specimen was lung tumor tissue, taken at surgery. CDR3 sequence: CATRGDEQYF. DNA for the CDR3: TGTGCCACCCGAGGGGACGAGCAGTACTTC.